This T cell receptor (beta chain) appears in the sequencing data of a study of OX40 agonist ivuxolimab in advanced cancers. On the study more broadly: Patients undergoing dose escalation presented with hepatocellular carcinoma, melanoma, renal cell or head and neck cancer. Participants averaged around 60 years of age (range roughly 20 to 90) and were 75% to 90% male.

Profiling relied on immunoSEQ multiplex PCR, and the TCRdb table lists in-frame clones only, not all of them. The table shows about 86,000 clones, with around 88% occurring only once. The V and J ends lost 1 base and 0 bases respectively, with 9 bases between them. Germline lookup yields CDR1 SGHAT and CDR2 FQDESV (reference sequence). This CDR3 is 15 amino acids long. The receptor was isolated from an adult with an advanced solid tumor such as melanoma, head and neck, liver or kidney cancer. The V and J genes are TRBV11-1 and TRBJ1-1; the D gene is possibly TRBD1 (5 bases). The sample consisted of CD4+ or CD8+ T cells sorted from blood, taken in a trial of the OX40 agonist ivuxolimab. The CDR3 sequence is CASSLGDGMNTEAFF. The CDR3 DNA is TGTGCCAGCAGCTTAGGGGACGGTATGAACACTGAAGCTTTCTTT.